The sequence of this TCR beta chain was determined in a study of shared clonotypes between healthy human individuals. Study-level results: Approximately 4.6% of naive CD4 clonotypes were shared across four donors.

In the authors' methods: In the immunoSEQ data, sequences were junction-only and lacked quality scores, so filtering differed. The method was immunoSEQ multiplex PCR; TCRdb's version includes in-frame clones alone and lacks a portion of them. Clone size and the V and J calls come from that table; the DNA yielded D and trimming. The repertoire has about 2.1 million clones, over 85% of them found once; the top ten carry around 1.8%. Looked up from germline, CDR1 is SEHNR and CDR2 is FQNEAQ (reference sequence). Trimming cost V 4 bases and J 3 bases; bases outside gene matches: 11. This CDR3 is 16 amino acids long. This clone was observed a few times. Its antigen remains unidentified. Naive CD8 populations comprised CD45RO-negative cells positively selected for CCR7, excluding terminally differentiated effector memory CD45RA+ cells.

The chain joins TRBV7-9 to TRBJ2-5; TRBD1 aligns across 7 bases. The sequencing sample was made of naive CD8+ T cells from PBMCs. This receptor was obtained from a man in his late teens or twenties in good health. Some clones in this sample may be carry-over from other donors' samples. Here the CDR3 reads CASSSRTGTREETQYF. The CDR3, as DNA: TGTGCCAGCAGCTCGCGGACAGGAACTAGGGAAGAGACCCAGTACTTC.